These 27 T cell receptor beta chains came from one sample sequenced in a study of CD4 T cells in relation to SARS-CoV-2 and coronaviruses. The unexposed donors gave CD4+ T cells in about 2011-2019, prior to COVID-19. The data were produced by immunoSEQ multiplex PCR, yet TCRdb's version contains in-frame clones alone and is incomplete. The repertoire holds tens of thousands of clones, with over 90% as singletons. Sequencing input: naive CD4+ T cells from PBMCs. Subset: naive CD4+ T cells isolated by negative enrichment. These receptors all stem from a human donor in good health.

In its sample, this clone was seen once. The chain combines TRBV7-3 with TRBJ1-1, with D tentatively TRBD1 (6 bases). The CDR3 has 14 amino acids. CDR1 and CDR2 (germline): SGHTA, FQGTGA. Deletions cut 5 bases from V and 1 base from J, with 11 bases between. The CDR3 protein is CASSPGTPNTEAFF. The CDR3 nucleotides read TGTGCCAGCAGCCCGGGGACACCGAACACTGAAGCTTTCTTT.

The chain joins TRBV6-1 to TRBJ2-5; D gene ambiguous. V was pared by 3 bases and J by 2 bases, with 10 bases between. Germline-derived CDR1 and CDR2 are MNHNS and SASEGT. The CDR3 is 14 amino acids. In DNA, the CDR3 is TGTGCCAGCAGTGATCTTGGTAGGCAAGAGACCCAGTACTTC. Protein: CASSDLGRQETQYF.

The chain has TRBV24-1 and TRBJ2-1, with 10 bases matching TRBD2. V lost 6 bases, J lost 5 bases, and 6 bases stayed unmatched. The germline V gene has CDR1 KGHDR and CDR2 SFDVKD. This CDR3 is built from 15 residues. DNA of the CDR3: TGTGCCACCAGTCAAGGACTAGCGGCTAACAATGAGCAGTTCTTC. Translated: CATSQGLAANNEQFF.

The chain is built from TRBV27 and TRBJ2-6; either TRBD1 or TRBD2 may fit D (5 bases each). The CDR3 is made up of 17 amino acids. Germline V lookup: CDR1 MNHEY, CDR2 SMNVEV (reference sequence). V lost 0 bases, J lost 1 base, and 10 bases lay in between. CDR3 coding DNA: TGTGCCAGCAGTTTATCGTTTGGGGGATCTGGGGCCAACGTCCTGACTTTC. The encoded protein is CASSLSFGGSGANVLTF.

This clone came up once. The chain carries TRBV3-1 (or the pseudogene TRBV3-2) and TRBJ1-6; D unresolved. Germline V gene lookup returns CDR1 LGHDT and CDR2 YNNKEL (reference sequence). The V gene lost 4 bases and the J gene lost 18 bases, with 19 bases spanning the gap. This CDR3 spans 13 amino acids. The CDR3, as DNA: TGTGCCAGCAGCCTCGAGGGCACCAAAGCCACCCACTTT. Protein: CASSLEGTKATHF.

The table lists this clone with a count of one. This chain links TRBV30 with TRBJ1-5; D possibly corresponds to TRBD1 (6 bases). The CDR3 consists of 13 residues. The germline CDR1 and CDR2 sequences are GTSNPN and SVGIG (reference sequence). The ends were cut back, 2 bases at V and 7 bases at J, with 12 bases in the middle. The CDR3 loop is CAWSSQGKQPQHF. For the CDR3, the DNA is TGTGCCTGGAGTTCACAGGGTAAACAGCCCCAGCATTTT.

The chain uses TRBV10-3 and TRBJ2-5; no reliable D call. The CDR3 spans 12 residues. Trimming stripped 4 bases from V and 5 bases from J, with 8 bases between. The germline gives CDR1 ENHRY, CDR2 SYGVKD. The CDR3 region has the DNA TGTGCCATCAGTGGGAGCTGGGAGACCCAGTACTTC. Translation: CAISGSWETQYF.

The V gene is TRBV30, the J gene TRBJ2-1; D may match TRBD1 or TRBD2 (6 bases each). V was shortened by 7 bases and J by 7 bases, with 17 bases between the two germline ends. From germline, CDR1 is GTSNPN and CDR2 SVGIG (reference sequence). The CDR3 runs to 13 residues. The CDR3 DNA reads TGTGCCTTCGGAGGGACAAAAGGGAATGAGCAGTTCTTC. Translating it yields CAFGGTKGNEQFF.

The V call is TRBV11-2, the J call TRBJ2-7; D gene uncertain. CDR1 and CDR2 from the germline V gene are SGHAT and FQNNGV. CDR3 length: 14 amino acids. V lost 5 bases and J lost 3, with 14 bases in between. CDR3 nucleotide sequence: TGTGCCAGCAGCACCACCCGCGTCGGCTACGAGCAGTACTTC. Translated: CASSTTRVGYEQYF.

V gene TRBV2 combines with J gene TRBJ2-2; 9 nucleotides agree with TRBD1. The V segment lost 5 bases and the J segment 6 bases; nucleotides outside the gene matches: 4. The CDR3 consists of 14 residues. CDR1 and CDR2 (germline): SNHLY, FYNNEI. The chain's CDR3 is CASSLQGAAGELFF. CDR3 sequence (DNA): TGTGCCAGCAGTTTACAGGGGGCAGCCGGGGAGCTGTTTTTT.

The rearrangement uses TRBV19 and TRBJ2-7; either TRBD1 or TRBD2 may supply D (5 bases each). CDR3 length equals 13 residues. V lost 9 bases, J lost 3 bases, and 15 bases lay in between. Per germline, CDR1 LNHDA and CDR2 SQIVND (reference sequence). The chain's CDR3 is CASGAAAGYEQYF. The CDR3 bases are TGTGCCAGCGGGGCGGCGGCGGGCTACGAGCAGTACTTC.

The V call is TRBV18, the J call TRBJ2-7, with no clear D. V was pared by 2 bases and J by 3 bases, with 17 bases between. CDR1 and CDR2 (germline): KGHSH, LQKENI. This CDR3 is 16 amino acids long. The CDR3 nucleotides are TGTGCCAGCTCACCAGCTAGAGCAAAGATAGACTACGAGCAGTACTTC. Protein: CASSPARAKIDYEQYF.

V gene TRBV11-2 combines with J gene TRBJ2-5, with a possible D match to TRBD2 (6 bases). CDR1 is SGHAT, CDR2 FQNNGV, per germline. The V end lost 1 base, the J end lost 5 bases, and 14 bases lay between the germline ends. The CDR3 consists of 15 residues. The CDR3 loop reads CASSLVGGNTETQYF. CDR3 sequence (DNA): TGTGCCAGCAGCTTAGTGGGCGGGAATACGGAGACCCAGTACTTC. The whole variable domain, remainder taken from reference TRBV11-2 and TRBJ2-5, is EAGVAQSPRYKIIEKRQSVAFWCNPISGHATLYWYQQILGQGPKLLIQFQNNGVVDDSQLPKDRFSAERLKGVDSTLKIQPAKLEDSAVYLCASSLVGGNTETQYFGPGTRLLVL.

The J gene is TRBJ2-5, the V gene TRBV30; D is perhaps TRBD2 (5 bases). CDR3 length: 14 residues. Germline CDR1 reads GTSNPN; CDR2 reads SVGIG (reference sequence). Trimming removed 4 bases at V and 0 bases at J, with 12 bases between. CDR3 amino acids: CAWIRPDYQETQYF. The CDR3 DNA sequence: TGTGCCTGGATCAGACCGGACTACCAAGAGACCCAGTACTTC.

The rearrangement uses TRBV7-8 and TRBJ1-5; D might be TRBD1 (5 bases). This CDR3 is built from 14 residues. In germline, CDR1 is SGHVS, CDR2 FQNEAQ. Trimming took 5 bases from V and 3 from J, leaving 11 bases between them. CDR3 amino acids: CASSAGRFNQPQHF. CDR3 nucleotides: TGTGCCAGCAGCGCGGGACGGTTCAATCAGCCCCAGCATTTT.

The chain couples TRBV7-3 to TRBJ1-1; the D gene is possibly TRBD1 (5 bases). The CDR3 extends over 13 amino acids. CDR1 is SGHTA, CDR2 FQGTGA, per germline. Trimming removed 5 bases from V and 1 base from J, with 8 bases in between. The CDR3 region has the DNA TGTGCCAGCAGCGCAGGACAGAACACTGAAGCTTTCTTT. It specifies CASSAGQNTEAFF.

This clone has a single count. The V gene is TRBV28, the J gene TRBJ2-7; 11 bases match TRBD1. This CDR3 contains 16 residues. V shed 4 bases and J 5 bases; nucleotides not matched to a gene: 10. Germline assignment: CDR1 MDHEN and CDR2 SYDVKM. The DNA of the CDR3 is TGTGCCAGCAGTTACTCCATCCGGACAGGGGGCAACGAGCAGTACTTC. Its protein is CASSYSIRTGGNEQYF.

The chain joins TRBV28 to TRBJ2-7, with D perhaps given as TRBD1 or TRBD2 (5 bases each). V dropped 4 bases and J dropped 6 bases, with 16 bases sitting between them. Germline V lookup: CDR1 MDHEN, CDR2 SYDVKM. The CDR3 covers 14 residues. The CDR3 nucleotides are TGTGCCAGCAGTTCGCCCGGGGCCTCTCCCGAGCAGTACTTC. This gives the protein CASSSPGASPEQYF.

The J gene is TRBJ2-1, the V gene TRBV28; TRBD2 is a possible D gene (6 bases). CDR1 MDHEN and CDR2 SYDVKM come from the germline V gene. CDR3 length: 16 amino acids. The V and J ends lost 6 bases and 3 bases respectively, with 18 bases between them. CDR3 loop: CASSPQGLAVYNEQFF. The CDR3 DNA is TGTGCCAGCAGCCCCCAAGGGTTAGCGGTCTACAATGAGCAGTTCTTC.

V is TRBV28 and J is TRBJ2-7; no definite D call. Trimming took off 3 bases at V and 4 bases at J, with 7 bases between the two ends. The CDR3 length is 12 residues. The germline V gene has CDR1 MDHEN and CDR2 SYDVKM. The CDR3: CASSFPLYEQYF. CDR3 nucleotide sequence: TGTGCCAGCAGTTTCCCCTTATACGAGCAGTACTTC.

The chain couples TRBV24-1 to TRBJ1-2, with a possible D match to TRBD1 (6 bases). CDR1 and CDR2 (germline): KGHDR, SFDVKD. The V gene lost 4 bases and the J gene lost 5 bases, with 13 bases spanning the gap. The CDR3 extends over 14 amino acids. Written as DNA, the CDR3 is TGTGCCACCAGTGAGGCCGGGACACGGTATGGCTACACCTTC. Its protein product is CATSEAGTRYGYTF.

CDR3 protein: CASSRTLLAARDTQYF. The DNA for the CDR3 is TGTGCCAGCAGCCGGACCCTTTTAGCGGCTCGGGATACGCAGTATTTT. V is TRBV11-2 and J is TRBJ2-3, with a tentative D call TRBD2 (6 bases). The CDR3 sequence is 16 residues long. Germline loops: CDR1 SGHAT, CDR2 FQNNGV. Trimming took 5 bases from V and 6 from J, leaving 21 bases between them.

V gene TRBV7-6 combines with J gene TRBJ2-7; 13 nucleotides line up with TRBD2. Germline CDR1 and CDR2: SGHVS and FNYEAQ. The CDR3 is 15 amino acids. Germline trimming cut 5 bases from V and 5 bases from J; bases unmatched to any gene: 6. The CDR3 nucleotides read TGTGCCAGCAGCCAGGGACTAGCGGGAACCCACGAGCAGTACTTC. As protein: CASSQGLAGTHEQYF.

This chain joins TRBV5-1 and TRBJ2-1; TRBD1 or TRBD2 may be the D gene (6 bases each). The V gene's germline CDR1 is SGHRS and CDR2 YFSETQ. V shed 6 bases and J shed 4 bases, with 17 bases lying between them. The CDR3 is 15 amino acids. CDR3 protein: CASTDGGVYYNEQFF. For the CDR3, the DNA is TGCGCCAGCACCGACGGGGGCGTCTATTACAATGAGCAGTTCTTC.

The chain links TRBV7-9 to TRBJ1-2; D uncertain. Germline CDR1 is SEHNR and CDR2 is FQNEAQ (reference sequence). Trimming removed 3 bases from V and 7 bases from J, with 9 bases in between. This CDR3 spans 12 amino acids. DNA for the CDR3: TGTGCCAGCAGCTTTAGTAACGGTGGCTACACCTTC. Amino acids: CASSFSNGGYTF. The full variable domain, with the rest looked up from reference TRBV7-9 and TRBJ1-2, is DTGVSQNPRHKITKRGQNVTFRCDPISEHNRLYWYRQTLGQGPEFLTYFQNEAQLEKSRLLSDRFSAERPKGSFSTLEIQRTEQGDSAMYLCASSFSNGGYTFGSGTRLTVV.

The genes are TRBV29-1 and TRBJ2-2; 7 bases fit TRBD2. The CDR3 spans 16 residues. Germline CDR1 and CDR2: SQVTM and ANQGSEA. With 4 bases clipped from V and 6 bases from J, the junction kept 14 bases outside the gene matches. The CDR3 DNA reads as TGCAGCGTTGGGTTGGTCCGGGGGGTGGGGTCCGGGGAGCTGTTTTTT. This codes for CSVGLVRGVGSGELFF.

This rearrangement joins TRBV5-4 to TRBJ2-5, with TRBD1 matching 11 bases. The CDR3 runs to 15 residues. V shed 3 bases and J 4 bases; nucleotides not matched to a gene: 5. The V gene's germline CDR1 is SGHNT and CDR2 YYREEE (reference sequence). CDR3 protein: CASSSTDRGRETQYF. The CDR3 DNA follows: TGTGCCAGCAGCTCCACGGACAGGGGGCGAGAGACCCAGTACTTC.